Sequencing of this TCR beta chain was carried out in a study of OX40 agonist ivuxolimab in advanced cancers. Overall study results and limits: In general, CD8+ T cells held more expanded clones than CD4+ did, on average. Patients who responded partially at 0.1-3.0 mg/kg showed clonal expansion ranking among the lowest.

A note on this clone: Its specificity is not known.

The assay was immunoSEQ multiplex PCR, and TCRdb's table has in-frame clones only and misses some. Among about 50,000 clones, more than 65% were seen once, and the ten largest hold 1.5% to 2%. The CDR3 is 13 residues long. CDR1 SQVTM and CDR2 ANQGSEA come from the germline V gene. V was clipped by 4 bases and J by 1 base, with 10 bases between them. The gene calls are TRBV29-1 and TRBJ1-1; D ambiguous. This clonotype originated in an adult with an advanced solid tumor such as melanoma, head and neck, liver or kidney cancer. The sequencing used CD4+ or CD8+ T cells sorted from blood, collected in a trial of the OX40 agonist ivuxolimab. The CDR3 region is CSVARSENTEAFF. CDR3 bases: TGCAGCGTTGCGCGATCAGAGAACACTGAAGCTTTCTTT.